Listed here are 19 T cell receptor beta chains from one sample, sequenced in a study of Ad26.COV2.S vaccination and SARS-CoV-2 variants. Profiling relied on immunoSEQ multiplex PCR, and the TCRdb table lists in-frame clones only, not all of them. The repertoire consists of 290,000 or so clones, with around 87% occurring once and the leading ten covering more than 2.5%. Indicated treatment: about 20 received Ad26.COV2.S at low or high dose, single or two shots; a few received placebo; per-sample allocation not given. Sampling happened 63 days after the first vaccine or placebo injection. The specimen was peripheral blood, collected in a trial of Ad26.COV2.S vaccine versus placebo. The receptors were sampled from a person between 18 and 65 years old who received the Ad26.COV2.S COVID-19 vaccine or a placebo.

The chain has TRBV30 and TRBJ2-1; the D gene is possibly TRBD1 (6 bases). The CDR3 covers 15 residues. V lost 3 bases, J lost 0 bases, and 12 bases lay in between. The V gene's germline CDR1 is GTSNPN and CDR2 SVGIG (reference sequence). CDR3 DNA: TGTGCCTGGAGCCCCACAGGGAGCTCCTACAATGAGCAGTTCTTC. Residues: CAWSPTGSSYNEQFF. The variable domain in full, completed from reference TRBV30 and TRBJ2-1, reads SQTIHQWPATLVQPVGSPLSLECTVEGTSNPNLYWYRQAAGRGLQLLFYSVGIGQISSEVPQNLSASRPQDRQFILSSKKLLLSDSGFYLCAWSPTGSSYNEQFFGPGTRLTVL.

The chain recombines TRBV2 with TRBJ1-1, with unresolved D. The CDR3 spans 14 residues. With 1 base removed from V and 0 bases from J, the gap between germline ends came to 6 bases. Per germline, CDR1 SNHLY and CDR2 FYNNEI. CDR3 DNA: TGTGCCAGCAGTGAAGAGGTGATGAACACTGAAGCTTTCTTT. As protein: CASSEEVMNTEAFF.

The V gene is TRBV11-1, the J gene TRBJ1-6, with no clear D. V was pared by 5 bases and J by 3 bases, with 11 bases between. The germline V gene has CDR1 SGHAT and CDR2 FQDESV (reference sequence). This CDR3 contains 15 residues. CDR3 sequence reads: CASSQDVLYNSPLHF. The CDR3 DNA follows: TGTGCCAGCAGCCAGGACGTTCTCTATAATTCACCCCTCCACTTT.

This clone was counted between two and nine times. The chain employs TRBV4-3 and TRBJ1-2; 10 bases match TRBD1. Germline V CDR1 and CDR2: LGHNA, YSLEER. This CDR3 comprises 15 residues. V lost 0 bases, J lost 8 bases, and 6 bases stayed unmatched. The CDR3 coding sequence is TGCGCCAGCAGCCAAGAGCGACAGGGGGCGAGGGGCTACACCTTC. Translated: CASSQERQGARGYTF.

The chain combines TRBV19 with TRBJ1-5, with unresolved D. V lost 6 bases to trimming and J lost 7 bases, with 13 bases between them. Germline V gene sequence: CDR1 LNHDA, CDR2 SQIVND (reference sequence). This CDR3 spans 13 amino acids. The CDR3 DNA is TGTGCCAGTAGGGAGGGAATCGGACAGCCCCAGCATTTT. Residues: CASREGIGQPQHF.

CDR3 loop: CASSLGQGINQPQHF. In nucleotides, the CDR3 is TGTGCCAGCAGCTTAGGACAGGGGATTAATCAGCCCCAGCATTTT. The V call is TRBV7-2, the J call TRBJ1-5, with 8 bases aligning to TRBD1. CDR1 and CDR2 from the germline V gene are SGHTA and FQGNSA. The CDR3 has 15 amino acids. V lost 1 base and J lost 4; bases outside the gene matches: 3.

The J gene is TRBJ1-5, the V gene TRBV5-8; 11 bases are shared with TRBD1. The germline V gene encodes CDR1 SGHTS and CDR2 YDEGEE. This CDR3 is built from 14 residues. V shed 4 bases and J 4 bases; nucleotides not matched to a gene: 1. CDR3 residues: CASSGDRGNQPQHF. In DNA form, the CDR3 reads TGTGCCAGCAGCGGGGACAGGGGGAATCAGCCCCAGCATTTT.

The V and J genes are TRBV6-2 or TRBV6-3 and TRBJ2-3; 9 positions agree with TRBD2. Germline CDR1 MNHEY, CDR2 SVGEGT. V shed 6 bases, J shed 4 bases, and the junction held 11 bases outside the gene matches. The CDR3 sequence is 16 residues long. CDR3 in amino acids: CASSPWGRGGADTQYF. Here the CDR3 DNA reads TGTGCCAGCAGCCCCTGGGGGCGGGGGGGCGCAGATACGCAGTATTTT.

This clone was found once. The chain uses TRBV5-1 and TRBJ2-7; 7 nucleotides align to TRBD2. Trimming at V came to 7 bases and at J to 4 bases, leaving 5 bases not matched to a gene. Germline CDR1 reads SGHRS; CDR2 reads YFSETQ. This CDR3 is 12 amino acids long. The CDR3 region has the DNA TGCGCCAGCTCAAGGGAGGGGTACGAGCAGTACTTC. It codes for CASSREGYEQYF. Based on the CDR3 plus reference TRBV5-1 and TRBJ2-7, the full variable domain is KAGVTQTPRYLIKTRGQQVTLSCSPISGHRSVSWYQQTPGQGLQFLFEYFSETQRNKGNFPGRFSGRQFSNSRSEMNVSTLELGDSALYLCASSREGYEQYFGPGTRLTVT.

V usage is TRBV7-9 and J usage is TRBJ1-4, with 10 positions matching TRBD1. This CDR3 comprises 14 residues. V shed 7 bases and J 9 bases; nucleotides not matched to a gene: 8. Germline CDR1 and CDR2: SEHNR and FQNEAQ (reference sequence). For the CDR3, the DNA is TGTGCCAGCAATACCGGGACAGGGGTGAAAAAACTGTTTTTT. The encoded protein is CASNTGTGVKKLFF.

This clone was detected only once. The chain links TRBV5-1 to TRBJ2-5; 11 positions agree with TRBD2. The germline CDR1 and CDR2 sequences are SGHRS and YFSETQ. V was pared by 3 bases and J by 1 base, with 2 bases of the junction left unmatched. This CDR3 region has 15 residues. CDR3 loop: CASSSLAGGQETQYF. DNA of the CDR3: TGCGCCAGCAGCTCCCTAGCGGGAGGCCAAGAGACCCAGTACTTC. Full variable domain (outside the CDR3, taken from reference TRBV5-1 and TRBJ2-5): KAGVTQTPRYLIKTRGQQVTLSCSPISGHRSVSWYQQTPGQGLQFLFEYFSETQRNKGNFPGRFSGRQFSNSRSEMNVSTLELGDSALYLCASSSLAGGQETQYFGPGTRLLVL.

The chain employs TRBV30 and TRBJ2-1; 10 nucleotides match TRBD2. The V gene's germline CDR1 is GTSNPN and CDR2 SVGIG (reference sequence). The CDR3 loop spans 16 amino acids. V lost 2 bases to trimming and J lost 4 bases; unmatched junction nucleotides: 8. As DNA, the CDR3 is TGTGCCTGGAGTCTAACCGGGACTAGCGTATACAATGAGCAGTTCTTC. Its translation: CAWSLTGTSVYNEQFF. The complete variable domain, with remaining parts taken from reference TRBV30 and TRBJ2-1, reads SQTIHQWPATLVQPVGSPLSLECTVEGTSNPNLYWYRQAAGRGLQLLFYSVGIGQISSEVPQNLSASRPQDRQFILSSKKLLLSDSGFYLCAWSLTGTSVYNEQFFGPGTRLTVL.

The chain uses TRBV28 and TRBJ2-2, with D hard to call. Trimming shortened V by 3 bases and J by 3 bases, and 8 bases separated the two germline ends. Germline values: CDR1 MDHEN, CDR2 SYDVKM. The CDR3 loop spans 14 amino acids. CDR3 residues: CASSFSQYTGELFF. The CDR3 nucleotides read TGTGCCAGCAGTTTTAGTCAGTACACCGGGGAGCTGTTTTTT.

The chain combines TRBV7-9 with TRBJ2-1; 13 nucleotides line up with TRBD2. This CDR3 is 13 amino acids long. Germline V gives CDR1 SEHNR, CDR2 FQNEAQ (reference sequence). V trimming: 3 bases; J trimming: 15 bases; junction bases outside the gene matches: 5. The CDR3 DNA follows: TGTGCCAGCAGCTTTTTGACTAGCGGGGGGCGGTTCTTC. It specifies CASSFLTSGGRFF.

This chain connects TRBV7-2 to TRBJ1-2; D remains unclear. Germline V gene data show CDR1 as SGHTA and CDR2 as FQGNSA. V was shortened by 6 bases and J by 4 bases, with 15 bases between the two germline ends. This CDR3 has 14 amino acids. In nucleotides, the CDR3 is TGTGCCAGCAGATGGACGCCCAAGGGCTATGGCTACACCTTC. This codes for CASRWTPKGYGYTF.

The chain is built from TRBV5-4 and TRBJ2-5; D is perhaps TRBD1 (6 bases). CDR1 is SGHNT, CDR2 YYREEE, per germline (reference sequence). Trimming took 0 bases from V and 4 from J, leaving 10 bases between them. The CDR3 spans 14 residues. CDR3 DNA sequence: TGTGCCAGCAGCTTGGGACAGACAGGAGAGACCCAGTACTTC. Encoded protein: CASSLGQTGETQYF.

This chain links TRBV6-5 with TRBJ1-3; D not resolved. The CDR3 runs to 12 residues. CDR1 is MNHEY and CDR2 is SVGAGI in the germline V gene. V was trimmed by 6 bases and J by 5 bases, leaving 8 bases between them. The CDR3 spells CASSQDRNTIYF. The CDR3 DNA reads TGTGCCAGCAGCCAGGATCGAAACACCATATATTTT.

The gene calls are TRBV5-1 and TRBJ2-2; D unresolved. CDR1 and CDR2 from the germline V gene are SGHRS and YFSETQ. This CDR3 spans 15 amino acids. V was trimmed by 1 base and J by 3 bases, leaving 10 bases between them. The CDR3 bases are TGCGCCAGCAGCTTGCCGCTGGGTGACACCGGGGAGCTGTTTTTT. It is translated as CASSLPLGDTGELFF.

This chain connects TRBV4-2 to TRBJ1-4; perhaps TRBD1 as D (5 bases). This CDR3 is built from 15 residues. The V gene's germline CDR1 is LGHNA and CDR2 YNFKEQ. The germline V and J ends were trimmed by 0 bases and 5 bases, with 10 bases remaining between them. The CDR3 protein is CASSQDTGQNEKLFF. The CDR3 DNA reads TGTGCCAGCAGCCAAGATACAGGTCAGAATGAAAAACTGTTTTTT.